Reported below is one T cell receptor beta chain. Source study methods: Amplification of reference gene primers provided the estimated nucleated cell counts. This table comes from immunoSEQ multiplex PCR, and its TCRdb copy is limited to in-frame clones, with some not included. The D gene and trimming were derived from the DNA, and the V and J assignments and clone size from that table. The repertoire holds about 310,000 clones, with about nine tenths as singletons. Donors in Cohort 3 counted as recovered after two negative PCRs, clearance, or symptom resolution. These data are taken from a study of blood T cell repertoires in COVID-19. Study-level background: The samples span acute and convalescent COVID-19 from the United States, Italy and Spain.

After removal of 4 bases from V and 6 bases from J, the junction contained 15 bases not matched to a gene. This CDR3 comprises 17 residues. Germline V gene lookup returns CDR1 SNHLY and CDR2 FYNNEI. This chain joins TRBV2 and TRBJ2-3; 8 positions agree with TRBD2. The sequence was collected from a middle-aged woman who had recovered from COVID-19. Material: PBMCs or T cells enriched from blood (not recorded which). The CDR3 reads CASSALVLAGTADTQYF. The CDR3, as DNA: TGTGCCAGCAGTGCCCTAGTGTTAGCGGGGACCGCGGATACGCAGTATTTT.